This T cell receptor (beta chain) was observed in a study of T cell repertoires in cytomegalovirus infection. To note about this clonotype: What it binds is not known.

TCRdb re-called the reads with MiXCR, one entry per CDR3 protein. The sample has some 920,000 distinct CDR3 sequences; roughly 30% are singletons. Losses at the gene ends were 7 bases for V and 3 bases for J; bases not matched to a gene: 6. The CDR3 totals 15 residues. Germline CDR1 reads MNHEY; CDR2 reads SVGEGT. The sequencing here drew on cultured CD8+ T cells from PBMCs, taken from culture after CMV antigen stimulation. The sequence was obtained from a human donor in good health (CMV status not recorded). Some clones in this sample may be carry-over from other donors' samples. The chain links TRBV6-2 or TRBV6-3 to TRBJ2-3, with TRBD2 matching 11 bases. The CDR3 bases are TGTGCCAGCACTACGACTAGCGGGGCGACAGATACGCAGTATTTT. It encodes CASTTTSGATDTQYF.